This T cell receptor beta chain was recovered during a study of regulatory T cells in long-lasting Graves disease. About the research overall: The study enrolled newly diagnosed Graves' patients on antithyroid drugs under 3 months. Notes on the study in general: Persistent disease showed a preference for TRBV28, TRBJ1-2 and TRBJ2-5.

This clonotype was counted ten times or more. As yet, its antigen is unknown. As for time point: newly diagnosed GD, antithyroid drugs for less than 3 months. Following extraction of RNA from PBMCs, that RNA was used to make the TCR library. For TCR beta, libraries came from iRepertoire HTBI primers and Arm-PCR of CDR3 regions. TCRdb ran MiXCR on the multiplex PCR reads and lists one entry per CDR3 protein. The table records around 450,000 distinct CDR3 sequences, roughly 16% of them present only once. The CDR3 covers 15 residues. V gave up 5 bases and J gave up 8 bases; unmatched junction bases: 10. Per the germline V gene, CDR1 is SGHTA and CDR2 is FQGTGA. These data were also filed under a second study, of T cells in Graves' hyperthyroidism and ophthalmopathy.

Sequenced material: peripheral blood mononuclear cells (PBMCs), taken at new diagnosis, from a patient treated with antithyroid drugs. The clonotype was recovered from a man in his forties or fifties with Graves disease. This rearrangement joins TRBV7-3 to TRBJ2-1, with TRBD1 matching 9 bases. CDR3 in amino acids: CASSQWGQGGDEQFF. Written as DNA, the CDR3 is TGTGCCAGCAGCCAATGGGGACAGGGTGGGGATGAGCAGTTCTTC.